This T cell receptor (beta chain) was found in a study of T cell clonality in common variable immunodeficiency. Germline V gives CDR1 DFQATT, CDR2 SNEGSKA (reference sequence). The V and J ends lost 3 bases and 6 bases respectively, with 11 bases between them. CDR3 length equals 13 residues. General observations from the study: Fewer deletions and N-nucleotide insertions were reportedly seen in common variable immunodeficiency TCR beta sequences. Repertoire-complication correlations in CVID were limited by patient heterogeneity.

This clone showed up many times. Its antigen is unknown. The CDR3 end is not reached by the read, which stops 3 residues before it; the germline J gene fills it in. Generated by immunoSEQ multiplex PCR, the TCRdb table keeps only in-frame clones and is missing some. Observed in the sample are 40,000 to 50,000 clones, none of them singletons. The chain combines TRBV20-1 with TRBJ2-2, with D possibly TRBD1 on 6 matching bases. The TCR comes from a person aged 18-70 years in good health. Specimen: peripheral blood mononuclear cells. The covered CDR3 bases are TGCAGTGCTAGGGGGGCCTCGGCCGGGGAG. Protein: CSARGASAGE. The whole CDR3 reads CSARGASAGELFF.